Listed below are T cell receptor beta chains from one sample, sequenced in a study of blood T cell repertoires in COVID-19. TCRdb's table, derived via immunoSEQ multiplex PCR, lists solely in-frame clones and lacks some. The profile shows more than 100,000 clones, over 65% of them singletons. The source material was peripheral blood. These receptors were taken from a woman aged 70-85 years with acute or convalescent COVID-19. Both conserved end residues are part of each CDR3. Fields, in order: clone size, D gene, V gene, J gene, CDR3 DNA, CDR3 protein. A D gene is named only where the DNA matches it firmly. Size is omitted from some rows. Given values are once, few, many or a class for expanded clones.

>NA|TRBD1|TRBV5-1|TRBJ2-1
TGCGCCAGCAGCTTGGGGACAGGCAATGAGCAGTTCTTC
CASSLGTGNEQFF
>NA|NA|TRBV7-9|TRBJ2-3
TGTGCCAGCAGCTTAGGATTGGGTGGGGCAGTTAAAGATACGCAGTATTTT
CASSLGLGGAVKDTQYF
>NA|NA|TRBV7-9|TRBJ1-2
TGTGCCAGCAGCTTGGGAGGACAAGGGGAGGGCTACACCTTC
CASSLGGQGEGYTF
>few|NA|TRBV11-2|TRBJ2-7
TGTGCCAGCACCCACCTCGGCCGGGGGGCCGTCTACGAGCAGTACTTC
CASTHLGRGAVYEQYF
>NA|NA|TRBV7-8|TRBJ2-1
TGTGCCAGCAGCTTAGACAGGATGGATGAGCAGTTCTTC
CASSLDRMDEQFF
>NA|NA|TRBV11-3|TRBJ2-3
TGTGCCAGCGGAGCGGTTAGCACAGATACGCAGTATTTT
CASGAVSTDTQYF
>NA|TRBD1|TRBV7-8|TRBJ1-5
TGTGCCAGCAGCACCCGGGACAGGGGAACGGGCAATCAGCCCCAGCATTTT
CASSTRDRGTGNQPQHF
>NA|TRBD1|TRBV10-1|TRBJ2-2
TGCGCCAGCAGTGAGTCGGGACAGCTGAACACCGGGGAGCTGTTTTTT
CASSESGQLNTGELFF
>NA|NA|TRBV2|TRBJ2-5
TGTGCCAGCAGAAGCCCCGTGGAGACCCAGTACTTC
CASRSPVETQYF
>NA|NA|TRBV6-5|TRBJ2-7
TGTGCCAGCAGTTACTCGGTTCCGGGCGGGGACTACGAGCAGTACTTC
CASSYSVPGGDYEQYF
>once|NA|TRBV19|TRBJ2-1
TGTGCCAGTAGTATCTTTAGCCGGAATGAGCAGTTCTTC
CASSIFSRNEQFF
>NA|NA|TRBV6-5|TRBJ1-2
TGTGCCAGCACCGAAGACTGGGTCTCCCAGAGCTACACCTTC
CASTEDWVSQSYTF
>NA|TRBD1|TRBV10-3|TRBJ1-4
TGTGCCATCAGTGGGTCGACAGGGGAAAATGAAAAACTGTTTTTT
CAISGSTGENEKLFF
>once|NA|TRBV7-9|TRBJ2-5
TGTGCCAGCAGCCCCTATGCCTTAGCTGGGGAGACCCAGTACTTC
CASSPYALAGETQYF
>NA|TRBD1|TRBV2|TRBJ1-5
TGTGCCAGCAACTACAGGGGTGGAAATCAGCCCCAGCATTTT
CASNYRGGNQPQHF
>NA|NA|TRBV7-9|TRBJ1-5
TGTGCCAGCAGCTTAGAGACATCGTTTGATCAGCCCCAGCATTTT
CASSLETSFDQPQHF
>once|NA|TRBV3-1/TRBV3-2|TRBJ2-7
TGTGCCAGCAGTTACTCCTACGAGCAGTACTTC
CASSYSYEQYF
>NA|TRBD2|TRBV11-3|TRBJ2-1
TGTGCCAGCAGCCCCCGCGGGGGCTCCTACAATGAGCAGTTCTTC
CASSPRGGSYNEQFF
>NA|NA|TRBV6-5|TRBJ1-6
TGTGCCAGCAGTTACAATTTTATGGCAAATTCACCCCTCCACTTT
CASSYNFMANSPLHF
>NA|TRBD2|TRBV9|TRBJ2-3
TGTGCCAGCAGCGTAGCTCAGGGACTAGATGTAGCAGATACGCAGTATTTT
CASSVAQGLDVADTQYF
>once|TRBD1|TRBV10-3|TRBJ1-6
TGTGCCATCAGTGGGGACAGGGGGCAGACACCCCTCCACTTT
CAISGDRGQTPLHF
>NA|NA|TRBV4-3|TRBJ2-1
TGCGCCAGCAGCCAAGATAAAACTACCTACAATGAGCAGTTCTTC
CASSQDKTTYNEQFF
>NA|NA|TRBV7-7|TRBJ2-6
TGTGCCAGCAGCTCTAACCACCTAACTGGGGCCAACGTCCTGACTTTC
CASSSNHLTGANVLTF
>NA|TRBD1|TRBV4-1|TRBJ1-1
TGCGCCAGCAGCCAACCCACCCGACAGGGACTGAACACTGAAGCTTTCTTT
CASSQPTRQGLNTEAFF
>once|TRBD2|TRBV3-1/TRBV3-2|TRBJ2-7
TGTGCCAGCAGCCTCGGACTAGCGGGCTCCTACGAGCAGTACTTC
CASSLGLAGSYEQYF
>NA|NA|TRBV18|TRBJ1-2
TGTGCCAGCTCACCTACCCCGGAGTTCTCTCCTGGCTACACCTTC
CASSPTPEFSPGYTF
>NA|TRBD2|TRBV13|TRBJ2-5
TGTGCCAGCAGATTGAGCGGGGAGGAACCAAAAGAGACCCAGTACTTC
CASRLSGEEPKETQYF
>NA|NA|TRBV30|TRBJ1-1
TGTGCCTGGAGTGTTATGGAGCACACTGAAGCTTTCTTT
CAWSVMEHTEAFF
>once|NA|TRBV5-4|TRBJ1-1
TGTGCCAGCAGCCCTCCTCAATATACGAGGCGGAACACTGAAGCTTTCTTT
CASSPPQYTRRNTEAFF
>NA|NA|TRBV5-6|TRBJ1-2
TGTGCCAGCAGCTTGGAACAAGGGGGTGGCTACACCTTC
CASSLEQGGGYTF
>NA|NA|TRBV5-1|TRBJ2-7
TGCGCCAGCAGCCCGGACAACTCCTACGAGCAGTACTTC
CASSPDNSYEQYF
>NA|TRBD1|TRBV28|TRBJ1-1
TGTGCCAGCAGTCTTACAGGGGGCACTGAAGCTTTCTTT
CASSLTGGTEAFF
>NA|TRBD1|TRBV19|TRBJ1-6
TGTGCCAGTAGTATTACAGGGGGCAGAAATAATTCACCCCTCCACTTT
CASSITGGRNNSPLHF
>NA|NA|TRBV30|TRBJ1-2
TGTGCCACCCACGGGATACGGACGTATGGCTACACCTTC
CATHGIRTYGYTF
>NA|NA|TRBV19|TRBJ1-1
TGTGCCAGTAGGTGGGAGGGTCGCACTGAAGCTTTCTTT
CASRWEGRTEAFF
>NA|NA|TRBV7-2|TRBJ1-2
TGTGCCAGCAGCTTAGGGACAGCTGACTATGGCTACACCTTC
CASSLGTADYGYTF
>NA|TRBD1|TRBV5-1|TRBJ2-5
TGCGCCAGCAGCCCCGGACAGGTCCAAGAGACCCAGTACTTC
CASSPGQVQETQYF
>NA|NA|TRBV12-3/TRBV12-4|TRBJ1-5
TGTGCCAGCAGTTTAGGGGAGAGACAGCCCCAGCATTTT
CASSLGERQPQHF
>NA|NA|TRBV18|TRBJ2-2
TGTGCCAGCTCACCACTAGGGGTCAACACCGGGGAGCTGTTTTTT
CASSPLGVNTGELFF
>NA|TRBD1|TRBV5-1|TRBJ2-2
TGCGCCAGCAGCCCCGGGACAGTGGGACGAGAGGAGCTGTTTTTT
CASSPGTVGREELFF
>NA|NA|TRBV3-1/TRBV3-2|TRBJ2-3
TGTGCCAGCAGCCAAGGGACAGGCACAGATACGCAGTATTTT
CASSQGTGTDTQYF
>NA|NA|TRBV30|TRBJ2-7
TGTGCCCGAAGAAACACAGGGGCGGGGGAGCAGTACTTC
CARRNTGAGEQYF